This T cell receptor (beta chain) was recovered during a study of blood T cell repertoires in COVID-19 (dated by TCRdb to 2020 to 2022). In the study overall: The collaborator samples originated in the United States, Italy and Spain and spanned the acute and convalescent phases of COVID-19. The material from the prospective study consisted of cDNA or gDNA derived from T cells, B-cell-depleted T cells, or PBMCs. Deeply sampled blood TCRbeta repertoires from subjects exposed to, actively infected with, or recovered from COVID-19 were included in the dataset. The repertoires were made available in a free public database intended to serve as a resource for research on the immune response to SARS-CoV-2. The samples were drawn from two sources: the first 160 participants of the ongoing ImmuneRACE study, and 1,200 or so subjects contributed by 6 global collaborators. A de-identified subject ID, COVID-19 status, age in years and sex were almost always included in the sample metadata. Where available, HLA class I and class II types were taken from metadata supplied by the sample provider and were not determined by assay-based typing. Here is what the overall study found, with its caveats: The quantity of clinical and demographic metadata differed by source and by participant and was supplied without curation.

Collaborating institutions collected whole blood in K2EDTA tubes following their own protocols. Collaborator samples were shipped for TCRbeta analysis as frozen whole blood, isolated PBMCs, or DNA extracted from either sample type. The immunoSEQ Assay, a bias-controlled multiplex PCR, was used to amplify TCRbeta CDR3 regions from genomic DNA. For the original study's pipeline: The number of nucleated cells in each sample was estimated by amplification of reference gene primers within the assay. To quantify the absolute abundance of each unique TCRbeta CDR3 rearrangement, sequence reads were collapsed and filtered. For each sample, productive Simpson clonality was calculated as the square root of Simpson's diversity index across productive rearrangements. TCRdb limited this immuneACCESS table to in-frame rearrangements with V and J called. A share of clones is missing; checked studies link under half to unresolved V genes, and the rest is unexplained. V, J and clone size derive from that table, while D and trimming were established from the DNA sequence. Here the sample has roughly 150,000 clones; about 79% occur a single time. In total, the top ten clones hold over 8% of the sample.

Of note for this clone: Its antigen is still unknown. Base qualities are missing; no much larger clone stands one base away.

The TCR was taken from a woman between 45 and 65 years old with acute or convalescent COVID-19. The sequencing sample was made of peripheral blood.

The nucleotide sequence reads TGTGCCAGCAGTTTAGGGCCCTACAATGAGCAGTTCTTC. This encodes CASSLGPYNEQFF. The rearranged chain carries TRBV12-3 or TRBV12-4 and TRBJ2-1; the D gene assignment is ambiguous. The junction shows trimming of 1 base on V and 2 bases on J, plus 3 bases between the germline ends. From its cysteine to its phenylalanine, the CDR3 spans 13 amino acids. The sequence is cut down to CDR3 DNA, 39 bases in frame from base 1.